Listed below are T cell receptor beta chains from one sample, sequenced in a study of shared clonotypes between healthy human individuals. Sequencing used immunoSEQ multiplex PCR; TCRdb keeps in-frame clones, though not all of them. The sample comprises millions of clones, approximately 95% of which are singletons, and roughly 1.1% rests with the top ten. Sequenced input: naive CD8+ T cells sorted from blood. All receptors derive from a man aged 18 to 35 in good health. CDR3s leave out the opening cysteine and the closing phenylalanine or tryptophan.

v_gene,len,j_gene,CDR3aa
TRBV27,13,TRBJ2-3,ASSLSDPLTDTQY
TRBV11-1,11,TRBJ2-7,ASSWDSPYEQY
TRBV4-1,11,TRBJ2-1,ASSPQGRDEQF
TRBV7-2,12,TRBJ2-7,ASSMTSLSYEQY
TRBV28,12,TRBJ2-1,ASSLVTGVNEQF
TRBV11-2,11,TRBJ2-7,ASSLSDGYEQY
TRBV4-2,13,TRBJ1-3,ASSQAGGSGNTIY
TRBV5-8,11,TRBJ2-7,ASRVTEDYEQY
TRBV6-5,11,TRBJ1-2,ASSYAGGHGYT
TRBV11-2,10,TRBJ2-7,ASSLVGMEKY
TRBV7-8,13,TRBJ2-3,ASSSPATSTDTQY